This T cell receptor beta chain appears in the sequencing data of a study of cytomegalovirus exposure and HLA in healthy donors. General study findings and limits: Many donors shared some public TCRs, even though most TCR sequences were rare. Reports indicated that the classifier achieved high specificity and sensitivity in diagnosing cytomegalovirus status.

Separate from the approximately 670-subject first cohort was the approximately 120-subject validation cohort, to which the donors belonged. This CDR3 region has 15 residues. Unmatched junction bases numbered 11, after V lost 10 bases and J lost 2 bases. Germline CDR1 is MNHEY and CDR2 is SMNVEV (reference sequence). The method was immunoSEQ multiplex PCR; TCRdb's version includes in-frame clones alone and lacks a portion of them. The sample includes approximately 210,000 clones, around nine tenths seen only once; the top ten take 2.9%. Note on this clone: The antigen is undetermined.

The TCR comes from a woman under 30 in good health and CMV-seronegative. The chain combines TRBV27 with TRBJ2-1; 7 bases fit TRBD1. The sample was PBMCs. The chain's CDR3 is CANPPRGRPYNEQFF. CDR3 in DNA: TGTGCCAATCCTCCTAGGGGGCGCCCCTACAATGAGCAGTTCTTC.